This section outlines one TCR beta chain sequence together with its context. The ends lost 7 bases at V and 6 bases at J; junction bases unmatched: 17. Per the germline V gene, CDR1 is MDHEN and CDR2 is SYDVKM. The CDR3 is 16 residues long. These data come from a study of blood T cell repertoires in COVID-19. For the study at large: Sites across the United States, Italy and Spain contributed samples from acute and convalescent COVID-19.

Two negative PCRs, clearance, or symptom resolution characterized the recovered Cohort 3 donors. TCRdb keeps only in-frame clones here, not all; method: immunoSEQ multiplex PCR. The table lists 400,000 to 450,000 clones, about 90% of them singletons. The receptor was isolated from a man aged 18 to 30 who had recovered from COVID-19. The genes are TRBV28 and TRBJ2-7, with 8 bases fitting TRBD1. What was sequenced was PBMCs or T cells enriched from blood (not recorded which). Here the CDR3 reads CASTIPAGTGSSEQYF. In DNA, the CDR3 is TGTGCCAGCACCATCCCTGCCGGGACAGGCTCTAGCGAGCAGTACTTC.